This TCR beta chain was found in a study of CD8 T cell repertoires and HIV-1 epitope variants. Study context: Each of Twenty-five Gag and Nef epitope peptides stimulated a separate culture. Tested: three Gag epitope families, Nef HW9 and YT9.

This CDR3 is 14 amino acids long. Germline loops: CDR1 SGHKS, CDR2 YYEKEE (reference sequence). Trimming removed 4 bases from V and 1 base from J, with 11 bases in between. Study-wide results and caveats: Of about nine antigen-specific beta clonotypes, about 6 appeared to cross-react with escape variants.

Sequenced by immunoSEQ multiplex PCR; TCRdb stores in-frame clones only, minus some. The sample carries roughly 2,400 clones, 73% recorded once. Details on this clone: Its antigen is still unknown.

The sequenced sample consisted of cultured CD8+ T cells derived from PBMCs. This clonotype was sampled from a male donor with HIV. The V call is TRBV5-5, the J call TRBJ1-1; D gene uncertain. CDR3 amino acids: CASSRVRGNTEAFF. In nucleotides, the CDR3 is TGTGCCAGCAGCCGGGTGCGGGGGAACACTGAAGCTTTCTTT. The full variable domain, in which reference TRBV5-5 and TRBJ1-1 provide the parts outside the CDR3, is DAGVTQSPTHLIKTRGQQVTLRCSPISGHKSVSWYQQVLGQGPQFIFQYYEKEERGRGNFPDRFSARQFPNYSSELNVNALLLGDSALYLCASSRVRGNTEAFFGQGTRLTVV.